The text below deals with one TCR beta chain. This clonotype was detected a few times. Its antigen has not been determined. Base qualities are not recorded, but no much larger clone differs from it by a single base. The CDR3 spans 16 residues, from the cysteine through the phenylalanine. Here the CDR3 DNA is all that survives: 48 bases in frame from base 1. Clipping removes 6 bases from V and 9 bases from J, with 10 as the unmatched junction base count. Via the germline V gene (reference sequence), CDR1 is LGHDT and CDR2 YNNKEL. The sample belongs to a study of blood T cells in healthy people across ages (dated by TCRdb to about 2015). With respect to the entire study: In model experiments, template switching captured roughly one uniquely barcoded TCR beta cDNA molecule for every two T cells. The study measured age-related changes in TCR beta repertoire diversity using deep sequencing normalized with unique cDNA molecular identifiers. Two additional independent replicas of 1 million unique cDNA reads from the same blood draw were analyzed for two donors (one aged 18 to 30 and one aged 80 or older). Donors were grouped into four age groups: young (average roughly 15 years), middle-aged (roughly 38), aged (around 66) and long-lived (approximately 81).

The library was built by means of 5' RACE. This sample was sequenced with an Illumina HiSeq 2500. A second PCR of roughly 7 to 11 cycles was performed with a sample-barcoded 5' primer and a J-beta primer mix. A template-switch 5' adaptor carrying 12 random nucleotides introduced a unique molecular identifier onto each TCR beta cDNA molecule. Each sample yielded at least 2.5 million CDR3-containing paired-end reads. The Mint cDNA synthesis kit, primed by a TRBC-specific oligonucleotide, was used to synthesize first-strand cDNA from all RNA. Following uracil-DNA glycosylase treatment, a first 18-cycle PCR with universal primers M1SS and BC2_uni_R was performed on all cDNA. In the source study's methods: Normalization of each sample was performed by random selection of 1 million high-quality reads, each carrying a distinct molecular identifier. Instead of being binned into consensus sequences, reads that shared molecular identifiers were thrown out. MiTCR, run with a Q25 quality threshold and the strictest error-elimination algorithm, handled CDR3 identification, clonotype clustering and error correction. A nonparametric unseen species model using Euler transformation provided a lower-bound estimate of total TCR beta diversity. TCRdb itself trimmed the public reads at Q25 with fastp, ran MiXCR and retained productive beta chains. One record per CDR3 amino acid sequence lists the most common genes and DNA. Here the V and J calls rest on TCRdb's processing, not on the authors' analysis. The sample table records about 800,000 distinct CDR3 sequences; 20% to 25% of these occur just once. The ten largest account for approximately 4% of the sample.

Overall study results and their limits: The long-lived group showed more naive CD4+ T cells, fewer expanded clones and increased TCR diversity than the aged group, suggesting age selection. Estimates of total diversity based on one million sequenced T cells were regarded as lower bounds and as underestimates. As age increased, observed TCR beta diversity per million T cells dropped in a roughly linear way, and a significant reduction was already evident by age around 41. Conclusive comparison of naive and antigen-experienced compartments was prevented by the profiling of bulk unsorted PBMCs. Because the CMV infection status of the donors was unknown, age-related changes in expanded clonotypes may potentially have been confounded. The percentage of naive T cells measured by flow cytometry correlated strongly with observed TCR beta diversity.

Donors were about 36 systemically healthy Caucasian individuals from Russia aged roughly 6 to 95 years. About 9.6 milliliters of peripheral blood were collected from each donor into EDTA-treated Vacutainer tubes. Ficoll-Paque density-gradient centrifugation was used to isolate PBMCs, with at least 6.5 million per sample. Trizol reagent was used to extract total RNA from the PBMCs, yielding at least 5.5 micrograms per sample. For every donor, flow cytometry on a PBMC aliquot measured the percentage of naive CD45RAhigh/CD27high T cells. These same data were also listed under a study on T cells of mothers and their children. According to the second study: Nine systemically healthy Caucasian individuals served as donors, namely three mothers together with their six children. cDNA synthesis used all of the extracted RNA, with approximately 1.4 ug of RNA in each 15 ul reaction. In the second PCR, the M1S primer added sample barcodes and 2-4 random nucleotides. Each mother yielded over 10 million TCR beta CDR3 reads and each child 3 million to 3.5 million reads. TCR recombination output is similarly shaped by thymic selection in related and unrelated pairs, with a minor effect exerted by inherited differences. Normalized repertoire overlap was always found to be slightly, but never significantly, higher in related mother-child pairs than in unrelated mother-child pairs. No persistent microchimeric T cell clones were found, with a detection sensitivity of roughly 99 clones per million clonotypes. In the study, deep NGS was used to compare the TCR beta repertoires of mothers and children, and features distinguishing related mother-child pairs from unrelated individuals were sought. On average, the children were approximately 11 +/- 4 years old, while the mothers were around 40 +/- 4 years old. Libraries were sequenced on Illumina HiSeq 2000 with 100+100 nt paired-end reads after adapter ligation with NEBNext reagents. To prevent cross-contamination, the mother and child libraries were prepared one month apart and sequenced in separate runs. For each donor, somewhere between about 450,000 and 2,100,000 distinct TCR beta clonotypes were identified. Naive TCR beta clonotypes were estimated from low-frequency clonotypes matched to each donor's FACS-determined naive share, without sorting.

The receptor comes from a boy younger than 18 in good health. Sequencing was done on a sample of blood. The rearranged segments are TRBV3-1 and TRBJ2-1, and 14 bases in between align with TRBD2. The DNA sequence is as follows: TGTGCCAGCAGGCGGATGGGGACTAGCGGGAGAGCTGAGCAGTTCTTC. Translated, it reads CASRRMGTSGRAEQFF.